Below are 4 T cell receptor beta chains sequenced from a single sample in a study of T-cell memory formation after mild COVID-19. TCRdb ran MiXCR on the 5' RACE reads and lists one entry per CDR3 protein. The data contain some 150,000 distinct CDR3 sequences, around 25% of them singletons. Material: PBMCs or a T cell subset sorted from them (not recorded which). Receptors were obtained from an adult woman who had mild COVID-19 (a few samples of this study predate the infection). Cell type and time point are not known.

This sequence joins TRBV6-5 and TRBJ2-1; tentatively, D is TRBD2 (5 bases). V was shortened by 2 bases and J by 3 bases, with 8 bases between the two germline ends. Germline V gives CDR1 MNHEY, CDR2 SVGAGI. The CDR3 sequence is 14 residues long. The CDR3 DNA reads TGTGCCAGCAGTTACACCCGGGACTACAATGAGCAGTTCTTC. Residues: CASSYTRDYNEQFF.

This clonotype was recorded only once. The V call is TRBV7-8, the J call TRBJ2-7, with 8 bases identical to TRBD1. Germline lookup yields CDR1 SGHVS and CDR2 FQNEAQ. The CDR3 has 14 residues. V lost 9 bases and J lost 4; bases outside the gene matches: 11. Here the CDR3 reads CASKQTGDSYEQYF. Here the CDR3 DNA reads TGTGCCAGTAAGCAGACAGGGGACTCATACGAGCAGTACTTC.

There are a few counts of this clonotype. J is TRBJ2-4 and V is TRBV5-1, with 7 bases aligning to TRBD1. Germline-derived CDR1 and CDR2 are SGHRS and YFSETQ. CDR3 size: 15 residues. V was pared by 3 bases and J by 6 bases, with 9 bases of the junction left unmatched. The CDR3 DNA reads TGCGCCAGCAGCTCGCCTAACAGGGGAATAAACATTCAGTACTTC. Amino acid sequence: CASSSPNRGINIQYF.

The gene calls are TRBV20-1 and TRBJ1-5; no clear D. Germline values: CDR1 DFQATT, CDR2 SNEGSKA (reference sequence). The CDR3 contains 16 residues. Trimming took off 4 bases at V and 0 bases at J, with 16 bases between the two ends. CDR3 sequence reads: CSAKPGQQNSNQPQHF. DNA of the CDR3: TGCAGTGCTAAACCCGGGCAGCAAAATAGCAATCAGCCCCAGCATTTT.